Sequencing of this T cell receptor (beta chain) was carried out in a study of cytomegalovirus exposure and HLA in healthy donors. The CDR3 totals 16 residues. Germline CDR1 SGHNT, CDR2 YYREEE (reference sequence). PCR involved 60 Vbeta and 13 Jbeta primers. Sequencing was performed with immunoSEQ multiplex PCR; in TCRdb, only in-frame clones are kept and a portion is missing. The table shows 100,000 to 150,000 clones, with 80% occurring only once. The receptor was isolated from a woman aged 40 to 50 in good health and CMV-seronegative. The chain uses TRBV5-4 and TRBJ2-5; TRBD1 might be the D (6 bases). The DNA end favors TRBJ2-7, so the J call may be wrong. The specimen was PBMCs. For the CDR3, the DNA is TGTGCCAGCAGTAGGGGAAACACCGGGACAAACTACGAGCAGTACTTC. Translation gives CASSRGNTGTNYEQYF.